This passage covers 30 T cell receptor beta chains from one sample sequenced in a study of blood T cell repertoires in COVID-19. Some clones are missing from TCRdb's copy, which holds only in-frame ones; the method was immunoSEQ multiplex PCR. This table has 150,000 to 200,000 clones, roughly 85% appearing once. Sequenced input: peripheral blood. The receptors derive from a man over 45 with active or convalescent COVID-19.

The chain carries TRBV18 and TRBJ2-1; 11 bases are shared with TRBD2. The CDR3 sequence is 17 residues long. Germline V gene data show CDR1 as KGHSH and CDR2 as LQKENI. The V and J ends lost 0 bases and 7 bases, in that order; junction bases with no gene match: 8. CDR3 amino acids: CASSPPNLAGGGNEQFF. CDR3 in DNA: TGTGCCAGCTCACCACCCAATCTAGCGGGGGGAGGTAATGAGCAGTTCTTC. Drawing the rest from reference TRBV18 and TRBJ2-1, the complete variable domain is NAGVMQNPRHLVRRRGQEARLRCSPMKGHSHVYWYRQLPEEGLKFMVYLQKENIIDESGMPKERFSAEFPKEGPSILRIQQVVRGDSAAYFCASSPPNLAGGGNEQFFGPGTRLTVL.

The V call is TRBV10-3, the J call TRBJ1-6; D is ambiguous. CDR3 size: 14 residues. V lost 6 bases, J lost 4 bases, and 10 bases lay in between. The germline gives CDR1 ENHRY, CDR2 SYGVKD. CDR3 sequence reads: CAIRDGGYNSPLHF. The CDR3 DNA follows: TGTGCCATCAGGGATGGCGGATATAATTCACCCCTCCACTTT.

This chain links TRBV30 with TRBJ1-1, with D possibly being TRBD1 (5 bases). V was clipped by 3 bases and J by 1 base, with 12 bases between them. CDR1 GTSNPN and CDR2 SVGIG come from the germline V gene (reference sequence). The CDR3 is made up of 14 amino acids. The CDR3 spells CAWRPTAENTEAFF. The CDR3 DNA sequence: TGTGCCTGGAGACCGACAGCCGAGAACACTGAAGCTTTCTTT.

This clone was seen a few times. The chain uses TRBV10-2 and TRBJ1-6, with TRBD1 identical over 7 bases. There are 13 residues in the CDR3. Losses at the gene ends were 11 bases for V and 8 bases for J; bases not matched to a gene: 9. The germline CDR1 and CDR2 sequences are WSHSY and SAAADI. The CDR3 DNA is TGCGCCGGAAGACAGGGAGAATATTCACCCCTCCACTTT. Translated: CAGRQGEYSPLHF.

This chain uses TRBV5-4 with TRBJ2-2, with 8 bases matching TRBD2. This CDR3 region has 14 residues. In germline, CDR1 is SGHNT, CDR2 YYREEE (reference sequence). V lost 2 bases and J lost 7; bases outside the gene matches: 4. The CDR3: CASSFGGAIGELFF. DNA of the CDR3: TGTGCCAGCAGCTTCGGGGGGGCCATCGGGGAGCTGTTTTTT.

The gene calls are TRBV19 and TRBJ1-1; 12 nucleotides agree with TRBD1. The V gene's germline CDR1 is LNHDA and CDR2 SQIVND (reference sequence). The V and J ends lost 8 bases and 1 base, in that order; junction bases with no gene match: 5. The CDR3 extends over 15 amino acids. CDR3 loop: CASWGQGAGNTEAFF. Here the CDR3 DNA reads TGTGCCAGTTGGGGACAGGGGGCCGGGAACACTGAAGCTTTCTTT.

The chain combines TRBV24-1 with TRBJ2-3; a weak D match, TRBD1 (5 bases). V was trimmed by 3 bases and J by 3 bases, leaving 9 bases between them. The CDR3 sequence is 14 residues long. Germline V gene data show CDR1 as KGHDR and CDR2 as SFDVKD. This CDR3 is CATSDRQGTDTQYF. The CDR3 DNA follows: TGTGCCACCAGTGATAGGCAGGGAACAGATACGCAGTATTTT.

For the CDR3, the DNA is TGTGCCAGCAGCAATCCGGGACAGGGATATGGCTACACCTTC. Amino acid sequence: CASSNPGQGYGYTF. The rearrangement uses TRBV7-3 and TRBJ1-2; TRBD1 agrees at 9 bases. The V and J ends lost 5 bases and 5 bases, in that order; junction bases with no gene match: 6. This CDR3 contains 14 residues. The V gene's germline CDR1 is SGHTA and CDR2 FQGTGA.

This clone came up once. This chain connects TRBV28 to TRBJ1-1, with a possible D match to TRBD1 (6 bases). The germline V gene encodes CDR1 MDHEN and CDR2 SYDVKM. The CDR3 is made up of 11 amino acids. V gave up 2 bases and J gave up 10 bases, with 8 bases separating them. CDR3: CASSLRGRAFF. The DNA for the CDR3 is TGTGCCAGCAGTTTAAGGGGGAGAGCTTTCTTT.

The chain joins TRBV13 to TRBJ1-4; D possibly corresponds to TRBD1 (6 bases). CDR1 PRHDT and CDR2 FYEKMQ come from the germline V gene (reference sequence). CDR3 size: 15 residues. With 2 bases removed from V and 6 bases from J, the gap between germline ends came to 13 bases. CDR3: CASSLRAGEYEKLFF. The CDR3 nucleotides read TGTGCCAGCAGCTTACGGGCAGGGGAATATGAAAAACTGTTTTTT.

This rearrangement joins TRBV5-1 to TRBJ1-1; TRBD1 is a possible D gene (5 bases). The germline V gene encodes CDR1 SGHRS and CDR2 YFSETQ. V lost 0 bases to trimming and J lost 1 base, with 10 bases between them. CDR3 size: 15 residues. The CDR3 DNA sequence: TGCGCCAGCAGCTTGGGGGCAGGGTCGAACACTGAAGCTTTCTTT. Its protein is CASSLGAGSNTEAFF. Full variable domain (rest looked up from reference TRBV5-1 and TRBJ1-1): KAGVTQTPRYLIKTRGQQVTLSCSPISGHRSVSWYQQTPGQGLQFLFEYFSETQRNKGNFPGRFSGRQFSNSRSEMNVSTLELGDSALYLCASSLGAGSNTEAFFGQGTRLTVV.

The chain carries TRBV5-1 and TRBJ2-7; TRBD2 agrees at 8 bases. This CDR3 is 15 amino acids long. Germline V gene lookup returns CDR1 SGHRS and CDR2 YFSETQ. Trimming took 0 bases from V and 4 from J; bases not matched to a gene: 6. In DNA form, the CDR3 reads TGCGCCAGCAGCTTGGGCTCTAGCGGGTCTTACGAGCAGTACTTC. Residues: CASSLGSSGSYEQYF.

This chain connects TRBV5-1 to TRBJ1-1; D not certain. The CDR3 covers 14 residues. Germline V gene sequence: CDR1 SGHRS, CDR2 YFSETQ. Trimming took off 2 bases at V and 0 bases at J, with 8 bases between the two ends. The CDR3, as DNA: TGCGCCAGCAGCTTCGGCGGGCTGAACACTGAAGCTTTCTTT. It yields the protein CASSFGGLNTEAFF.

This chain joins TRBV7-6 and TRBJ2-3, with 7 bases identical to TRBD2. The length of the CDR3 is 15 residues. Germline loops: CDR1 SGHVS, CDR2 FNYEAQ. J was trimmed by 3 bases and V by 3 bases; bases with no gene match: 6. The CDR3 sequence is CASSFREGPTDTQYF. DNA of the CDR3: TGTGCCAGCAGCTTTAGGGAGGGCCCGACAGATACGCAGTATTTT. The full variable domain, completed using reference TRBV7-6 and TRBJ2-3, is GAGVSQSPRYKVTKRGQDVALRCDPISGHVSLYWYRQALGQGPEFLTYFNYEAQQDKSGLPNDRFSAERPEGSISTLTIQRTEQRDSAMYRCASSFREGPTDTQYFGPGTRLTVL.

The chain's CDR3 is CASGGTSVTGELFF. The DNA of the CDR3 is TGTGCCAGCGGGGGGACTAGCGTCACCGGGGAGCTGTTTTTT. This chain uses TRBV2 with TRBJ2-2; 10 bases align to TRBD2. Per germline, CDR1 SNHLY and CDR2 FYNNEI. The CDR3 has 14 amino acids. Trimming cost V 8 bases and J 4 bases; bases outside gene matches: 4. Full variable domain (rest looked up from reference TRBV2 and TRBJ2-2): EPEVTQTPSHQVTQMGQEVILRCVPISNHLYFYWYRQILGQKVEFLVSFYNNEISEKSEIFDDQFSVERPDGSNFTLKIRSTKLEDSAMYFCASGGTSVTGELFFGEGSRLTVL.

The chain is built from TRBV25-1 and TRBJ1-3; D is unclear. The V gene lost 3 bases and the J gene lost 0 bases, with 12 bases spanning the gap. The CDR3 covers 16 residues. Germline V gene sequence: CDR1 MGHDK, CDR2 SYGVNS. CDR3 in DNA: TGTGCCAGCAGTGAGAATCGGAGGTACTCTGGAAACACCATATATTTT. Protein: CASSENRRYSGNTIYF.

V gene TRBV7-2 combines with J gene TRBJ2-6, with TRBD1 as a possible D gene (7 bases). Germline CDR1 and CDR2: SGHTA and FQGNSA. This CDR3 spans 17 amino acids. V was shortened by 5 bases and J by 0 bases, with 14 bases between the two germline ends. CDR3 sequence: CASSDWGDSSGANVLTF. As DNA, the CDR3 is TGTGCCAGCAGCGATTGGGGGGACAGCTCTGGGGCCAACGTCCTGACTTTC. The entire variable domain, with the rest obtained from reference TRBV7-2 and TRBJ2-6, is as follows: GAGVSQSPSNKVTEKGKDVELRCDPISGHTALYWYRQSLGQGLEFLIYFQGNSAPDKSGLPSDRFSAERTGGSVSTLTIQRTQQEDSAVYLCASSDWGDSSGANVLTFGAGSRLTVL.

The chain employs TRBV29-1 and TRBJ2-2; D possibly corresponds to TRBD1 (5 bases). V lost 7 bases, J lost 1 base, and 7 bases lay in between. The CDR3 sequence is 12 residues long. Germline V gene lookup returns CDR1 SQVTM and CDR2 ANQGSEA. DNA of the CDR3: TGCAGCGCACAGGAGAACACCGGGGAGCTGTTTTTT. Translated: CSAQENTGELFF.

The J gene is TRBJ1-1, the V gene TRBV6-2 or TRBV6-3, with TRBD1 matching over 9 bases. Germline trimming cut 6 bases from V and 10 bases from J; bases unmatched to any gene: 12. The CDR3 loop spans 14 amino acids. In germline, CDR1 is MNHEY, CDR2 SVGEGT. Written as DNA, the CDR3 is TGTGCCAGCAGCTGGACAGGGGCCGTCGTGGCAGCTTTCTTT. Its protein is CASSWTGAVVAAFF.

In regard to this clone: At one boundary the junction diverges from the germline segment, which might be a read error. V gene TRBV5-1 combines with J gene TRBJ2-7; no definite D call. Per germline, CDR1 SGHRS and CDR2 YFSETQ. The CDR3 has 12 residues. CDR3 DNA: TGCGCCAGCAGCTTGGATAGTACGCAATTGGACTTC. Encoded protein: CASSLDSTQLDF.

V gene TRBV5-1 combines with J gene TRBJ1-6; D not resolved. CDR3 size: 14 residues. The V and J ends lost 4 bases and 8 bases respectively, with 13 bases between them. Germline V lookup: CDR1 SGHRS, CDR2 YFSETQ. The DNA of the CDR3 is TGCGCCAGCAGCGGAACCCGAGGTGATTCACCCCTCCACTTT. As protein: CASSGTRGDSPLHF.

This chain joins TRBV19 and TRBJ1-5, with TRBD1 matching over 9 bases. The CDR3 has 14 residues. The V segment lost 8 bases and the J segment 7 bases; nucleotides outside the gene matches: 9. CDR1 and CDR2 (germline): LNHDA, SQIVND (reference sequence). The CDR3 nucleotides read TGTGCCAGTCATGAACAGGGGGCGAGGCAGCCCCAGCATTTT. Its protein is CASHEQGARQPQHF.

CDR3 bases: TGTGCCAGCAGTTTACGGGGATCAATGGGGGAGCTGTTTTTT. This encodes CASSLRGSMGELFF. The rearrangement uses TRBV27 and TRBJ2-2; maybe TRBD2 (5 bases). Germline CDR1 MNHEY, CDR2 SMNVEV (reference sequence). V was cut by 2 bases and J by 8 bases, with 12 bases left in between. CDR3 size: 14 residues.

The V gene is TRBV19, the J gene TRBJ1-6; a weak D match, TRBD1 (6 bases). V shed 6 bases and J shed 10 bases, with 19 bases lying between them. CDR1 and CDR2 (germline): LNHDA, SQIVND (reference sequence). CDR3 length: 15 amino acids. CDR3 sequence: CASRPGAGAKSPLHF. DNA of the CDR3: TGTGCCAGTAGACCCGGAGCAGGGGCTAAATCACCCCTCCACTTT.

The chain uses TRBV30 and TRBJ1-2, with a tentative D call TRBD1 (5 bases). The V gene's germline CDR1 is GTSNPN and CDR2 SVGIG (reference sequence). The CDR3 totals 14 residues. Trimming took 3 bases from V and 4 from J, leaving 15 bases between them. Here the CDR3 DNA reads TGTGCCTGGAGATGGGGGGGACTCGGCTATGGCTACACCTTC. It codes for CAWRWGGLGYGYTF.

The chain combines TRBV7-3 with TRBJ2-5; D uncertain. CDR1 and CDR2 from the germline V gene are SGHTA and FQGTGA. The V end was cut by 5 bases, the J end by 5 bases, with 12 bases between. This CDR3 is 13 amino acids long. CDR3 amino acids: CASSRDPGETQYF. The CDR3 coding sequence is TGTGCCAGCAGCCGCGACCCGGGTGAGACCCAGTACTTC.

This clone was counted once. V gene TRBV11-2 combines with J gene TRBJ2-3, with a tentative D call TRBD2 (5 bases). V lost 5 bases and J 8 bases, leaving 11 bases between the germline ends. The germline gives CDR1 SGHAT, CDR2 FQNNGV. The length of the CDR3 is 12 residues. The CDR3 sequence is CASSVTDFTQYF. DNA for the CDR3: TGTGCCAGCAGCGTTACGGACTTTACGCAGTATTTT.

CDR3 loop: CASSASDGRGDTGELFF. CDR3 in DNA: TGTGCCAGCAGTGCCTCTGACGGACGGGGGGACACCGGGGAGCTGTTTTTT. The gene calls are TRBV25-1 and TRBJ2-2; 7 bases are shared with TRBD2. Germline CDR1 MGHDK, CDR2 SYGVNS. The CDR3 has 17 amino acids. V dropped 4 bases and J dropped 3; count of bases not matched to a gene: 11.

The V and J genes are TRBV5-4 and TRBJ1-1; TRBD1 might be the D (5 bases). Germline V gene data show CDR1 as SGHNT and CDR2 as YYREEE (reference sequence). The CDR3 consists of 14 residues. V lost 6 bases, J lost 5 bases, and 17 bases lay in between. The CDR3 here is CASTLDSRRTEAFF. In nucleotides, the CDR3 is TGTGCCAGCACCCTAGACAGTAGGAGAACTGAAGCTTTCTTT.

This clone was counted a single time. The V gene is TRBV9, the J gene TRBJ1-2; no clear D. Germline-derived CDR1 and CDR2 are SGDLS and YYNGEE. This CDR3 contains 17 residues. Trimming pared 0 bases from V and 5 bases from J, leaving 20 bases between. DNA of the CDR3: TGTGCCAGCAGCGTAGAGGAACGAGGGTGGGGTCTATATGGCTACACCTTC. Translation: CASSVEERGWGLYGYTF.